The clone carrying this TCR beta chain was seen a single time. The data were obtained in a study of blood T cell repertoires in COVID-19. Whole-study context: COVID-19 samples from acute and convalescent phases originated in the United States, Italy and Spain.

Measured with immunoSEQ multiplex PCR; TCRdb has only the in-frame clones, and not every one. The table lists roughly 120,000 clones, around 74% of them singletons. The Seattle patients joined while their infection was active and were tracked longitudinally afterward. The source material was peripheral blood. The receptor was derived from a man of 80 years or more with COVID-19, enrolled during active disease.

CDR3 loop: CASSEHPQETQYF. The DNA of the CDR3 is TGTGCCAGCAGCGAGCACCCACAAGAGACCCAGTACTTC. The rearrangement uses TRBV9 and TRBJ2-5; D unresolved. V was cut by 3 bases and J by 2 bases, with 8 bases left in between. The germline gives CDR1 SGDLS, CDR2 YYNGEE. The CDR3 loop spans 13 amino acids.